Included here is one T cell receptor (beta chain) sequence, with context. Its antigen remains unidentified. The data were taken from a study of glioma-infiltrating T cells. General study points: Gliomas, especially low-grade, showed above-expected tissue-blood divergence; non-neoplastic patients showed below. CDR3 overlap between tissue and blood was very small.

V lost 0 bases, J lost 7 bases, and 7 bases lay in between. The CDR3 sequence is 12 residues long. In germline, CDR1 is MGHRA, CDR2 YSYEKL. Amplification of TCR alpha and beta CDR3 regions from RNA used iRepertoire nested multiplex PCR. TCRdb reprocessed the multiplex PCR reads with MiXCR, giving one entry per CDR3 protein. The data hold about 180,000 distinct CDR3 sequences, with around 40% observed a single time. J is TRBJ2-7 and V is TRBV4-1; D not resolved. What was sequenced was glioma tissue, nonneoplastic brain tissue, or PBMCs (not recorded which). The source of this sequence is a human donor with low-grade glioma or glioblastoma, undergoing nonglioma brain surgery, or in good health (not recorded which). CDR3 bases: TGCGCCAGCAGCCAAGATAGAGGTGAGCAGTACTTC. It yields the protein CASSQDRGEQYF.